The clone carrying this T cell receptor beta chain was seen more than once but under ten times. A single record per CDR3 protein comes from TCRdb applying MiXCR to the 5' RACE reads. This table holds 470,000 or so distinct CDR3 sequences, approximately 24% found once. The CDR3 loop spans 14 amino acids. V gave up 4 bases and J gave up 5 bases; unmatched junction bases: 10. Germline V gene sequence: CDR1 DFQATT, CDR2 SNEGSKA (reference sequence). The data originate from a study of identical twins. The data also belong to a second study, concerning T cells expressing NK-cell markers. That work adds: Six of the donors carried dominant NKG2C+ clonotypes that took up roughly 1.0-8% of their CD8+ T cells. These clonotypes additionally ranked first within the CD3+CD56-NKG2C+ fraction of a few donors.

The J gene is TRBJ2-7, the V gene TRBV20-1; 8 nucleotides line up with TRBD2. The sequence came from a woman aged 18 to 35 in good health. What was sequenced was CD4+ T cells sorted from blood. The CDR3 here is CSANPGGPRNEQYF. As DNA, the CDR3 is TGCAGTGCTAATCCGGGAGGGCCGAGAAACGAGCAGTACTTC.